This entry features one TCR beta chain sequence. TCRdb processed the 5' RACE reads anew with MiXCR; each CDR3 protein has one entry. The table shows nearly 100,000 distinct CDR3 sequences, with approximately 16% occurring only once. The CDR3 runs 14 residues. The germline V gene has CDR1 LGHDT and CDR2 YNNKEL (reference sequence). Between the trimmed V and J ends, which lost 2 bases and 1 base, there was a span of 8 bases. This specimen comes from a study of T cells of healthy individuals. The sequence was collected from a human donor in good health. The chain links TRBV3-1 to TRBJ2-5; D not resolved. The CDR3 sequence: CASSQMTLQETQYF. For the CDR3, the DNA is TGTGCCAGCAGCCAAATGACGCTCCAAGAGACCCAGTACTTC.